This TCR beta chain was identified during a study of cytomegalovirus exposure and HLA in healthy donors. Worth noting for this clone: The target antigen is unknown. Distinct nucleotide sequences in the sample also encode this CDR3.

Whole-study results and caveats: Confirmation in vitro established that three CMV-associated chains were specific for CMV antigens. The study reported that TCR beta sequences accurately predicted HLA-A and HLA-B alleles in most subjects.

The germline V gene has CDR1 MNHEY and CDR2 SMNVEV (reference sequence). The CDR3 consists of 13 residues. The germline V and J ends were trimmed by 3 bases and 5 bases, with 8 bases remaining between them. The PCR made use of 60 Vbeta and 13 Jbeta primers. Some clones are missing from TCRdb's copy, which holds only in-frame ones; the method was immunoSEQ multiplex PCR. Of tens of thousands of clones listed, around 80% were seen once; the top ten hold around 4.4%. Sequencing was performed on PBMCs. The V gene is TRBV27, the J gene TRBJ2-1, with a weak D call TRBD2 (5 bases). The source is a male donor in good health and CMV-seropositive. DNA of the CDR3: TGTGCCAGCAGTTTTTCCGGGAACAATGAGCAGTTCTTC. Its translation: CASSFSGNNEQFF.